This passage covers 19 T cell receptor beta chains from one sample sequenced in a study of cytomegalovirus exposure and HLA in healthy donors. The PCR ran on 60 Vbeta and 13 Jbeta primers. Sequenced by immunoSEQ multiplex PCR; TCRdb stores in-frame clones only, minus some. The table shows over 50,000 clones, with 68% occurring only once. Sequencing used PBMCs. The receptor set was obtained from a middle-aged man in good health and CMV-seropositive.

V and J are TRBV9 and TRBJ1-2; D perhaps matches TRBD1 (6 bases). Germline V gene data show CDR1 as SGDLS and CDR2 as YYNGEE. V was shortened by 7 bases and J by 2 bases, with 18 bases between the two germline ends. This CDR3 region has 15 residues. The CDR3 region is CASGGDWTENYGYTF. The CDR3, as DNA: TGTGCCAGCGGGGGGGACTGGACAGAGAACTATGGCTACACCTTC. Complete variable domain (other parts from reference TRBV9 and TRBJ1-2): DSGVTQTPKHLITATGQRVTLRCSPRSGDLSVYWYQQSLDQGLQFLIQYYNGEERAKGNILERFSAQQFPDLHSELNLSSLELGDSALYFCASGGDWTENYGYTFGSGTRLTVV.

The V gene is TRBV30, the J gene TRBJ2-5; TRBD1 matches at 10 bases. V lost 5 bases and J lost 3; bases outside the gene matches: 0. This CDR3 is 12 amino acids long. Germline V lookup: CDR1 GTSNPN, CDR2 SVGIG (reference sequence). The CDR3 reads CAWGTGEETQYF. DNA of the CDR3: TGTGCCTGGGGGACAGGGGAAGAGACCCAGTACTTC.

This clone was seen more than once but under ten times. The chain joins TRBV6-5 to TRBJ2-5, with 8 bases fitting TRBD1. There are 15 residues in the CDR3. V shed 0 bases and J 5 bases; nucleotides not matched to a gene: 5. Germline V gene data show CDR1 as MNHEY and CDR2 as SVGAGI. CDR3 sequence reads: CASSYSKQGVETQYF. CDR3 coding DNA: TGTGCCAGCAGTTACTCGAAACAGGGGGTGGAGACCCAGTACTTC.

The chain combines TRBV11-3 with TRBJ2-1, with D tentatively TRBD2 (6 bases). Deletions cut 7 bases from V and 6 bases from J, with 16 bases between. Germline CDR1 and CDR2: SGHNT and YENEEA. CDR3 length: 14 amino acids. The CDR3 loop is CASTPTIAANEQFF. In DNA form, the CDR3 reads TGTGCCAGCACCCCGACTATAGCGGCCAATGAGCAGTTCTTC.

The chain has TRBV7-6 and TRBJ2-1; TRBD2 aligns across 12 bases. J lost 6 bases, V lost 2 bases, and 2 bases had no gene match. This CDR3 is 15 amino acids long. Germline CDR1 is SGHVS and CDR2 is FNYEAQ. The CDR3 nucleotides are TGTGCCAGCAGCTTACCGGGACTAGCGGGCAATGAGCAGTTCTTC. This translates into CASSLPGLAGNEQFF.

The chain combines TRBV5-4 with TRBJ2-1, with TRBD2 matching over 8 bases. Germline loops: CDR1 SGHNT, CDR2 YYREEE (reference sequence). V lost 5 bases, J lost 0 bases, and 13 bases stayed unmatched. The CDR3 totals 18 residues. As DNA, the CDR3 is TGTGCCAGCAGACCCGGGCGGGGCGGGGGGCCCTCCTACAATGAGCAGTTCTTC. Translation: CASRPGRGGGPSYNEQFF. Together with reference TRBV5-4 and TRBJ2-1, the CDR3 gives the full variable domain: ETGVTQSPTHLIKTRGQQVTLRCSSQSGHNTVSWYQQALGQGPQFIFQYYREEENGRGNFPPRFSGLQFPNYSSELNVNALELDDSALYLCASRPGRGGGPSYNEQFFGPGTRLTVL.

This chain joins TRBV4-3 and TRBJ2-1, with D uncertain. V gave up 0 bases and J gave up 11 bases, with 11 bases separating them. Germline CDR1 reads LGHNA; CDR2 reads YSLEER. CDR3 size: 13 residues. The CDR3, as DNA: TGCGCCAGCAGCCAAGATTTCCAGGCCAAGCAGTTCTTC. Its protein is CASSQDFQAKQFF.

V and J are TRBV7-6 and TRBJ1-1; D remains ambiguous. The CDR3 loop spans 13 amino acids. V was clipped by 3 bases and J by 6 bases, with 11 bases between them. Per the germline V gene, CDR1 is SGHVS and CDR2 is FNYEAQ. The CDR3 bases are TGTGCCAGCAGCTTCTTCGGCGGGGCTGAAGCTTTCTTT. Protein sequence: CASSFFGGAEAFF.

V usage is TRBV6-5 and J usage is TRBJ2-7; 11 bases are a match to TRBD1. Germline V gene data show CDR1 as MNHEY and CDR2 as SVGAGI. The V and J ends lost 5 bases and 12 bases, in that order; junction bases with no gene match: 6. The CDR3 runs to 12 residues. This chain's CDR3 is CASSHRTGGRYF. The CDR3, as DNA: TGTGCCAGCAGTCACCGGACAGGGGGCAGGTACTTC.

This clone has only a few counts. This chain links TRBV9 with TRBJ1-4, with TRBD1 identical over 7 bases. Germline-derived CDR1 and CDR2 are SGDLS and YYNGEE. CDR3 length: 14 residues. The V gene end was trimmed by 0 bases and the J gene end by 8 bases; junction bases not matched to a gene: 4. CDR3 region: CASSVGQGVEKLFF. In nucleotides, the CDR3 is TGTGCCAGCAGCGTAGGTCAGGGGGTGGAAAAACTGTTTTTT.

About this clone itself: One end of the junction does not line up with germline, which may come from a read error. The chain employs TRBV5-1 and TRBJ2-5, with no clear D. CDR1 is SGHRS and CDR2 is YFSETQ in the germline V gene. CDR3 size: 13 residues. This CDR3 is CASRTLSQEAQYF. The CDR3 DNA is TGCGCCAGCAGGACTCTTAGCCAAGAGGCCCAGTACTTC.

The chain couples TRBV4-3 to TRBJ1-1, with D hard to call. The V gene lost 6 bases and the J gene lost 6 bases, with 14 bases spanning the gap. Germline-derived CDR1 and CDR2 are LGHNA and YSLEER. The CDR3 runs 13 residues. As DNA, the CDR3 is TGCGCCAGCAGTAACGGCGCGGGGTCTGAAGCTTTCTTT. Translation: CASSNGAGSEAFF.

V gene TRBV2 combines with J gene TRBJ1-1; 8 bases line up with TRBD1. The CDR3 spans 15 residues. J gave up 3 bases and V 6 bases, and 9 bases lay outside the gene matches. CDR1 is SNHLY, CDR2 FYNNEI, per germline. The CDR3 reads CASRDYPTGDTEAFF. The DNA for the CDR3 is TGTGCCAGCAGGGATTACCCGACAGGGGACACTGAAGCTTTCTTT.

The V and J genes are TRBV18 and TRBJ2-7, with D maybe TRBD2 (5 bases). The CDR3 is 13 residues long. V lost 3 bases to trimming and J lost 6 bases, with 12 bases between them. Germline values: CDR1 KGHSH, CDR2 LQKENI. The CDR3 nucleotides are TGTGCCAGCTCACCGGTAATAGGGAGCGAGCAGTACTTC. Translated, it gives CASSPVIGSEQYF.

The CDR3 DNA reads as TGTGCCACCACACGGCCTGGGGCGGCATACTACAATGAGCAGTTCTTC. It translates to CATTRPGAAYYNEQFF. The rearrangement uses TRBV19 and TRBJ2-1; possible D gene TRBD1, 5 bases. V dropped 10 bases and J dropped 3 bases, with 22 bases sitting between them. The CDR3 is made up of 16 amino acids. Germline V gives CDR1 LNHDA, CDR2 SQIVND (reference sequence).

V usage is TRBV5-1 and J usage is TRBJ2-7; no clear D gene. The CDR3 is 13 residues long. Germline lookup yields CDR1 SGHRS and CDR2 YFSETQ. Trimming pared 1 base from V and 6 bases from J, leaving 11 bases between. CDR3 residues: CASSLQSNTEQYF. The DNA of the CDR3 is TGCGCCAGCAGCTTGCAGTCGAACACCGAGCAGTACTTC.

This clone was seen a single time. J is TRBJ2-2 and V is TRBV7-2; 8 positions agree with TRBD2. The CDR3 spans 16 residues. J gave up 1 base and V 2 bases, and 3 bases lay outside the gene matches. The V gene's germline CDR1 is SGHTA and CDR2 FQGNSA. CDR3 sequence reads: CASSLRGTRNTGELFF. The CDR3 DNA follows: TGTGCCAGCAGCTTACGGGGGACTAGGAACACCGGGGAGCTGTTTTTT.

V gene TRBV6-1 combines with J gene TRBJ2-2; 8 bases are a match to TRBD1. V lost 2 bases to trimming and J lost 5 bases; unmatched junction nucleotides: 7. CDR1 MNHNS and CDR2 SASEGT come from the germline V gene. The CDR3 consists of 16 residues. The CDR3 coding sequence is TGTGCCAGCAGTGAATTTCCAGGGGGCAGGACCGGGGAGCTGTTTTTT. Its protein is CASSEFPGGRTGELFF.

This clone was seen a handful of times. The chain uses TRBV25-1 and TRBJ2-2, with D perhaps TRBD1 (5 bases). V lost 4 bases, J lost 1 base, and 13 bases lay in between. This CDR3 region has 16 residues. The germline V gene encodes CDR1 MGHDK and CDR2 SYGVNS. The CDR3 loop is CASSGLGARNTGELFF. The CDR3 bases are TGTGCCAGCAGTGGTTTAGGGGCCAGGAACACCGGGGAGCTGTTTTTT.